This entry describes one T cell receptor (beta chain). The antigen is undetermined. This entry is derived from a study of cytomegalovirus exposure and HLA in healthy donors. Researchers ran the PCR with 60 Vbeta and 13 Jbeta primers. Profiled with immunoSEQ multiplex PCR; TCRdb holds only in-frame clones, not every one. This table has about 120,000 clones, less than 80% appearing once. The CDR3 length is 14 residues. Germline V gene data show CDR1 as SGHTA and CDR2 as FQGTGA. V was pared by 5 bases and J by 5 bases, with 6 bases of the junction left unmatched. General study points: Researchers reportedly found TCR beta sequences accurately predicted most subjects' HLA-A and HLA-B alleles.

This chain uses TRBV7-3 with TRBJ2-1; TRBD2 matches at 7 bases. Sequenced: PBMCs. This TCR came from a woman in her forties or fifties in good health and CMV-seronegative. CDR3 DNA: TGTGCCAGCAGCCCGTGGGCGGGAGACAATGAGCAGTTCTTC. It translates to CASSPWAGDNEQFF.